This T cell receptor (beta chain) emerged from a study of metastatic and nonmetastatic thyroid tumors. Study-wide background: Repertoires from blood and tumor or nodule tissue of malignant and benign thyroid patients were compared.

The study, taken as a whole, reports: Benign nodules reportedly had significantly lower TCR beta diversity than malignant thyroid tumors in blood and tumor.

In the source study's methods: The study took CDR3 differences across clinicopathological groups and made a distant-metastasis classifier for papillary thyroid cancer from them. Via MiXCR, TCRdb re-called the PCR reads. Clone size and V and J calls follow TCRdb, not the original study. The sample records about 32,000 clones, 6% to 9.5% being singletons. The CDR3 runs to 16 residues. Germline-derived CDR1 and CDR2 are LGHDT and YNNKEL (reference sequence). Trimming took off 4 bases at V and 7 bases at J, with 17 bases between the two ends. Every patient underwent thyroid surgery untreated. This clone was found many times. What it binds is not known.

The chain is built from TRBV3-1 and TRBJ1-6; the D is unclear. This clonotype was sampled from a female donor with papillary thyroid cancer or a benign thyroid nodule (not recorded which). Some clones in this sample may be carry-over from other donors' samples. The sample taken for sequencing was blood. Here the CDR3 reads CASSPHPRLRNSPLHF. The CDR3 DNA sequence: TGTGCCAGCAGCCCCCACCCCCGGTTGAGAAATTCACCCCTCCACTTT.